This T cell receptor (beta chain) comes out of a study of shared clonotypes between healthy human individuals (dated by TCRdb to 2018 to 2020). Context from the whole study: The cohort comprised a couple of women and a few men aged 18 to 49 years. Between about 0.8 and 8.9 billion PBMCs per donor were obtained by leukapheresis. To increase sequencing depth and limit assay-specific biases, different laboratories used diverse techniques to prepare libraries and sequence TCR repertoires. For each donor, three plates each were used for CD4 naive and CD4 memory, two plates were used for CD8 naive, and one plate was used for CD8 memory. To estimate repertoire size and how much clonotype sharing occurs between individuals, the study deeply sequenced the blood TCR repertoires of 4 to 6 healthy adults.

For the CD8 naive samples, CD45RO-negative cells were positively selected for CCR7, yielding a CD45RA+CCR7+ population from which TemRA cells were excluded. Healthy HIV-negative adults with no recently reported acute infections or vaccinations were included as donors. Every donor was a Caucasian adult residing in Nashville, Tennessee, USA. Blood was obtained by leukapheresis, after which PBMCs were separated by Ficoll-Histopaque density gradient centrifugation and cryopreserved in liquid nitrogen vapor phase. Analytical flow cytometry was used to check the purity and quantity of each magnetically sorted T cell population. Genomic DNA was isolated from each sorted fraction and quantified by UV absorbance on a Nanodrop 2000c. Overall study outcomes, separate from this receptor: Sampling was restricted to blood, and TCR repertoires in tissue are likely to differ from TCR repertoires in blood. Clonotypes shared by all four sorted-subset donors showed higher generation probabilities than non-shared clonotypes. Rarefaction of sorted-subset datasets indicated incomplete sequencing despite the large sequencing depth. The genetic and exposure-history diversity represented was limited by the small number of donors. Estimated clonotype richness was generally larger for naive than for memory subsets. About 5% of naive CD4, 3.5% of naive CD8, about 2.1% of memory CD4, and about 0.4% of memory CD8 clonotypes were shared across several donors. Based on pairwise subsampling, the degree of clonotype sharing among donors was expected to be affected by sequencing depth.

As regards this clone: What this receptor recognizes is not known. No base qualities exist here, and no much larger clone lies one base off it.

Using the deep immunoSEQ assay, TCR CDR3 regions were amplified from genomic DNA by multiplex PCR. For each cell subset, the extracted genomic DNA was distributed evenly across all wells of several immunoSEQ 96-well plates, and each plate served as one replicate. For sorted subsets, approximately 190 ng genomic DNA, equal to tens of thousands of T cell genomes, was loaded into each replicate PCR. The purified libraries were quantified using a Qubit 3.0 fluorometer, sized with a Bioanalyzer 2100, and then quantified again using the KAPA Library Quantification kit. A separate single-read 150-cycle Illumina NextSeq 550 flow cell was used to sequence each immunoSEQ 96-well plate. On the authors' methods: Because the immunoSEQ output held only junctional sequences and lacked quality scores, the filtering could not match the filtering applied to full-length reads. To assign V/J genes and CDR3, sequences were annotated using PyIR, a Python wrapper for IgBLAST v1.9, with IMGT germline references. Reads with weak V/J assignments (E-value above 1e-6), missing CDR3, stop codons, out-of-frame junctions, or ambiguous translated residues were removed. V3J clonotypes were defined as sequences sharing the same inferred V gene, J gene, and CDR3 amino acid sequence. The percentage overlap between two repertoires was calculated by dividing the number of shared unique clonotypes by the size of the smaller repertoire. Richness of each repertoire was evaluated using RTK rarefaction, the Chao1 estimator, and Recon v2.1 estimates of unobserved clonotypes. For all TCRbeta clonotypes obtained by the gDNA method from several donors, generation probabilities were computed with OLGA. TCRdb retrieved this table from immuneACCESS and kept in-frame rearrangements only. Not all clones are present; in checked studies, unresolved V genes account for under half, and no reason is known for the remainder. The V and J calls and the clone size are those of that table, but D and trimming were determined from the DNA. This sample lists some 1,900,000 clones; about 95% were detected once. The biggest ten clones account for less than 1.5% of the sample.

The sequenced material came from naive CD8+ T cells sorted from blood. Per the publication, the cell subset or site label means: CD45RA+CCR7+. The source is a man aged 18-30 years in good health.

The sequence in DNA is TGTGCCAGCAGCCTCGGACGATCCGAGCAGTACTTC. This translates into CASSLGRSEQYF. This chain joins TRBV4-2 to TRBJ2-7, with an unclear D gene assignment. V is shortened by 4 bases, J by 6 bases, and the region joining them spans 10 bases. The CDR3 measures 12 amino acids from cysteine to phenylalanine. CDR3 DNA only is kept here, 36 bases in frame from base 1. Taken from the germline V gene, the CDR1 and CDR2 loops are LGHNA and YNFKEQ.